This T cell receptor (beta chain) was retrieved from a study of shared clonotypes between healthy human individuals. Background on the study: A donor's plate count was three for CD4 naive and three for CD4 memory; CD8 naive had two and CD8 memory one.

Sequencing used immunoSEQ multiplex PCR; TCRdb keeps in-frame clones, though not all of them. The data show about a million clones, 70% to 85% seen once. Trimming removed 3 bases from V and 2 bases from J, with 11 bases in between. Germline V gene data show CDR1 as SGHAT and CDR2 as FQNNGV. The CDR3 extends over 15 amino acids. The receptor was isolated from a man aged 18 to 30 in good health. Some clones in this sample may be carry-over from other donors' samples. V usage is TRBV11-2 and J usage is TRBJ2-1, with D possibly being TRBD1 (6 bases). The sequenced material came from memory CD4+ T cells from PBMCs. Documented subset: CD45RA-negative fraction. For the CDR3, the DNA is TGTGCCAGCAGCTTCGGGACAAGCACCTACAATGAGCAGTTCTTC. Its translation: CASSFGTSTYNEQFF.